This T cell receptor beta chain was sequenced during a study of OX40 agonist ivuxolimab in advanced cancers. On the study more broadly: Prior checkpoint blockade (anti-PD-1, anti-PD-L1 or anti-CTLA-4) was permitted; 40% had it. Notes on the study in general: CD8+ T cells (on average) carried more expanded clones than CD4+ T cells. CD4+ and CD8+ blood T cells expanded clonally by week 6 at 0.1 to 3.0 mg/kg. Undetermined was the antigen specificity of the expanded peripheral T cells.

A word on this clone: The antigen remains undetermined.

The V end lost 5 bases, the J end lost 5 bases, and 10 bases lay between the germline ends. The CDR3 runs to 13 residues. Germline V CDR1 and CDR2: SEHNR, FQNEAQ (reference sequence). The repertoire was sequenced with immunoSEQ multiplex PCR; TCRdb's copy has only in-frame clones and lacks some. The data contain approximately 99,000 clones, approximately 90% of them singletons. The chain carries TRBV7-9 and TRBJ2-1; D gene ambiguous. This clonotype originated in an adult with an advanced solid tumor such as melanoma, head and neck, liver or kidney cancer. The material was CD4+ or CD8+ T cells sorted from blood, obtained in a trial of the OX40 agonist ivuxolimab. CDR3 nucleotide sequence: TGTGCCAGCAGCCCTCAGCCCCACAATGAGCAGTTCTTC. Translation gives CASSPQPHNEQFF. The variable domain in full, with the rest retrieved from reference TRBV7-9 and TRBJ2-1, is DTGVSQNPRHKITKRGQNVTFRCDPISEHNRLYWYRQTLGQGPEFLTYFQNEAQLEKSRLLSDRFSAERPKGSFSTLEIQRTEQGDSAMYLCASSPQPHNEQFFGPGTRLTVL.